This entry describes one T cell receptor (beta chain). The data originate from a study of cytomegalovirus exposure and HLA in healthy donors. The CDR3 extends over 12 amino acids. With 2 bases removed from V and 9 bases from J, the gap between germline ends came to 8 bases. Germline CDR1 reads MRHNA; CDR2 reads SNTAGT. The assay was immunoSEQ multiplex PCR, and TCRdb's table has in-frame clones only and misses some. In the table there are some 320,000 clones, about 90% of which are singletons. An approximately 130-subject validation cohort, separate from the roughly 680-subject first cohort, supplied the donors.

The source is a woman aged 30 to 39 in good health and CMV-seropositive. The V and J genes are TRBV6-4 and TRBJ2-1; D is undetermined. Specimen: PBMCs. The DNA of the CDR3 is TGTGCCAGCAGTGACATTTTAGGTGAGCAGTTCTTC. Residues: CASSDILGEQFF.